A single sample is the source of the 27 T cell receptor beta chains below, sequenced in a study of blood T cell repertoires in COVID-19. Measured with immunoSEQ multiplex PCR; TCRdb has only the in-frame clones, and not every one. The data contain fewer than 80,000 clones, roughly 92% of them singletons. Sequencing was carried out using peripheral blood. These receptors all stem from a human donor in a cohort sampled during active COVID-19.

The chain combines TRBV7-2 with TRBJ2-3; no clear D. The CDR3 covers 14 residues. Germline values: CDR1 SGHTA, CDR2 FQGNSA. Trimming removed 5 bases at V and 5 bases at J, with 14 bases between. CDR3 sequence reads: CASSRGGRIDTQYF. The CDR3 nucleotides are TGTGCCAGCAGCCGCGGTGGTAGGATAGATACGCAGTATTTT.

The chain joins TRBV6-6 to TRBJ2-5; no clear D gene. CDR3 length equals 13 residues. Germline V gene lookup returns CDR1 MNHNY and CDR2 SVGAGI (reference sequence). Trimming removed 0 bases from V and 1 base from J, with 3 bases in between. CDR3 in DNA: TGTGCCAGCAGTTACTCAGCCCAAGAGACCCAGTACTTC. Protein: CASSYSAQETQYF.

Comments on this clone: A read error may produce the germline difference seen at one junction end. This chain joins TRBV15 and TRBJ2-7; no clear D gene. The CDR3 is 12 amino acids. Germline CDR1 and CDR2: LNHNV and YYDKDF (reference sequence). CDR3 region: CATGSNIYEQYF. For the CDR3, the DNA is TGTGCCACCGGCAGTAACATCTACGAGCAGTACTTC.

V is TRBV28 and J is TRBJ2-7; the match to TRBD2 covers 7 bases. The CDR3 contains 13 residues. Germline values: CDR1 MDHEN, CDR2 SYDVKM. V lost 8 bases and J lost 4; bases outside the gene matches: 8. The CDR3 DNA follows: TGTGCCAGCCGCTGGGGGGGAACTTACGAGCAGTACTTC. As protein: CASRWGGTYEQYF. Full variable domain (rest looked up from reference TRBV28 and TRBJ2-7): DVKVTQSSRYLVKRTGEKVFLECVQDMDHENMFWYRQDPGLGLRLIYFSYDVKMKEKGDIPEGYSVSREKKERFSLILESASTNQTSMYLCASRWGGTYEQYFGPGTRLTVT.

This clone was counted a single time. V and J are TRBV15 and TRBJ1-4; D is possibly TRBD1 (5 bases). Trimming shortened V by 5 bases and J by 0 bases, and 16 bases separated the two germline ends. The germline CDR1 and CDR2 sequences are LNHNV and YYDKDF (reference sequence). This CDR3 has 17 residues. CDR3 nucleotide sequence: TGTGCCACCAGCCCAGGATCAGGGTTAGCAACTAATGAAAAACTGTTTTTT. Amino acids: CATSPGSGLATNEKLFF.

The chain combines TRBV29-1 with TRBJ2-1; 10 nucleotides match TRBD2. The ends lost 7 bases at V and 7 bases at J; junction bases unmatched: 4. This CDR3 has 12 amino acids. Per the germline V gene, CDR1 is SQVTM and CDR2 is ANQGSEA. CDR3 coding DNA: TGCAGCGCCACACTAGCGGGAAATGAGCAGTTCTTC. Translating it yields CSATLAGNEQFF.

This clone appeared a single time. The chain is built from TRBV16 and TRBJ1-2; TRBD1 is a possible D gene (5 bases). V was trimmed by 4 bases and J by 4 bases, leaving 13 bases between them. Germline V lookup: CDR1 KGHSY, CDR2 FQNENV. The CDR3 length is 14 residues. The DNA for the CDR3 is TGTGCCAGCAGCCCGAAGCAGGGAGGCTATGGCTACACCTTC. It translates to CASSPKQGGYGYTF.

This sequence joins TRBV19 and TRBJ1-3, with D tentatively TRBD1 (5 bases). The CDR3 consists of 14 residues. In germline, CDR1 is LNHDA, CDR2 SQIVND (reference sequence). Trimming removed 7 bases at V and 8 bases at J, with 18 bases between. The CDR3 nucleotides read TGTGCCAGTACTCCCCGGGGGTCGGTGGACACCATATATTTT. Protein: CASTPRGSVDTIYF.

The CDR3 loop is CASSSTGGGQPQHF. For the CDR3, the DNA is TGTGCCAGCTCCTCGACAGGGGGAGGGCAGCCCCAGCATTTT. The chain combines TRBV18 with TRBJ1-5, with 9 bases that match TRBD1. V shed 6 bases, J shed 7 bases, and the junction held 7 bases outside the gene matches. The CDR3 consists of 14 residues. Germline-derived CDR1 and CDR2 are KGHSH and LQKENI.

The V call is TRBV11-2, the J call TRBJ2-5, with 7 nucleotides matching TRBD2. The CDR3 runs 15 residues. Germline V gene lookup returns CDR1 SGHAT and CDR2 FQNNGV. V was clipped by 5 bases and J by 1 base; unmatched bases: 7. DNA for the CDR3: TGTGCCAGCAGCCCTAGCGGAGCAACCCAAGAGACCCAGTACTTC. The encoded protein is CASSPSGATQETQYF.

The chain combines TRBV3-1 (or the pseudogene TRBV3-2) with TRBJ2-4; D is perhaps TRBD1 (6 bases). This CDR3 has 20 amino acids. The V gene lost 0 bases and the J gene lost 0 bases, with 21 bases spanning the gap. In germline, CDR1 is LGHDT, CDR2 YNNKEL (reference sequence). CDR3 loop: CASSQEEGVGPILAKNIQYF. The CDR3 nucleotides read TGTGCCAGCAGCCAAGAAGAGGGGGTGGGTCCTATTCTAGCCAAAAACATTCAGTACTTC.

This sequence joins TRBV15 and TRBJ1-4; unclear D gene. V lost 2 bases and J 7 bases, leaving 14 bases between the germline ends. Germline V gives CDR1 LNHNV, CDR2 YYDKDF (reference sequence). This CDR3 contains 15 residues. Here the CDR3 reads CATSRPDQWSEKLFF. The CDR3 region has the DNA TGTGCCACCAGCAGACCCGACCAGTGGAGTGAAAAACTGTTTTTT.

The chain has TRBV30 and TRBJ1-4; D is ambiguous. Germline-derived CDR1 and CDR2 are GTSNPN and SVGIG (reference sequence). This CDR3 comprises 12 residues. The V gene lost 4 bases and the J gene lost 7 bases, with 10 bases spanning the gap. The CDR3 sequence is CAWTGGGEKLFF. DNA of the CDR3: TGTGCCTGGACGGGTGGAGGTGAAAAACTGTTTTTT.

This chain connects TRBV6-5 to TRBJ1-2, with D possibly TRBD1 on 6 matching bases. Trimming took 10 bases from V and 2 from J, leaving 14 bases between them. Germline CDR1 and CDR2: MNHEY and SVGAGI. The CDR3 covers 13 residues. For the CDR3, the DNA is TGTGCCACCTCGGACAGAGCGAACTATGGCTACACCTTC. This codes for CATSDRANYGYTF.

This chain connects TRBV3-1 (or the pseudogene TRBV3-2) to TRBJ2-3; no reliable D call. Germline V gives CDR1 LGHDT, CDR2 YNNKEL (reference sequence). Trimming cost V 5 bases and J 2 bases, with 14 bases left between them. The CDR3 is made up of 15 amino acids. The CDR3 region has the DNA TGTGCCAGCAGCTTGACTTTGGGTCCCACAGATACGCAGTATTTT. As protein: CASSLTLGPTDTQYF.

The chain links TRBV7-2 to TRBJ2-1; no firm D call. CDR1 SGHTA and CDR2 FQGNSA come from the germline V gene. This CDR3 has 13 residues. Trimming stripped 5 bases from V and 15 bases from J, with 20 bases between. For the CDR3, the DNA is TGTGCCAGCAGCCCCCCGGCGGCTCCGGTGCGGTTCTTC. Translated: CASSPPAAPVRFF.

CDR3 sequence reads: CASSLERGRGYTF. The CDR3 DNA reads as TGTGCCAGCAGCTTAGAGAGGGGGCGGGGCTACACCTTC. The chain uses TRBV7-3 and TRBJ1-2; 7 bases fit TRBD1. V lost 2 bases to trimming and J lost 8 bases; unmatched junction nucleotides: 5. Germline values: CDR1 SGHTA, CDR2 FQGTGA. The CDR3 runs 13 residues.

The chain is built from TRBV7-3 and TRBJ2-3, with a weak D call TRBD2 (5 bases). Germline CDR1 SGHTA, CDR2 FQGTGA. This CDR3 has 12 amino acids. V shed 3 bases and J shed 8 bases, with 9 bases lying between them. CDR3 amino acids: CASSFERGTQYF. The CDR3 bases are TGTGCCAGCAGCTTCGAACGGGGTACGCAGTATTTT.

V gene TRBV7-3 combines with J gene TRBJ2-2; no firm D call. Trimming took 8 bases from V and 7 from J, leaving 11 bases between them. Germline CDR1 and CDR2: SGHTA and FQGTGA. The CDR3 has 12 amino acids. The CDR3 sequence is CASGIAVGELFF. The CDR3 DNA reads TGTGCCAGCGGCATAGCCGTCGGGGAGCTGTTTTTT.

The V call is TRBV12-3 or TRBV12-4, the J call TRBJ1-4; tentative D call: TRBD1 (6 bases). The CDR3 runs to 13 residues. V was cut by 7 bases and J by 10 bases, with 16 bases left in between. CDR3 nucleotide sequence: TGTGCCAGCACCCAGGGGAGAGCCGGAAAACTGTTTTTT. This encodes CASTQGRAGKLFF.

The J gene is TRBJ2-1, the V gene TRBV6-5; no clear D gene. Trimming took 11 bases from V and 1 from J, leaving 6 bases between them. Germline assignment: CDR1 MNHEY and CDR2 SVGAGI. The CDR3 has 11 residues. The CDR3 DNA sequence: TGTGCCGCAACATCCTACAATGAGCAGTTCTTC. This codes for CAATSYNEQFF.

The rearrangement links TRBV7-2 to TRBJ1-1, with no clear D. The CDR3 consists of 15 residues. V lost 6 bases and J lost 0, with 14 bases in between. Germline CDR1 is SGHTA and CDR2 is FQGNSA. CDR3 DNA sequence: TGTGCCAGCAGTCAAAACCCCGGGGTGAACACTGAAGCTTTCTTT. Translation: CASSQNPGVNTEAFF. The full variable domain, completed using reference TRBV7-2 and TRBJ1-1, is GAGVSQSPSNKVTEKGKDVELRCDPISGHTALYWYRQSLGQGLEFLIYFQGNSAPDKSGLPSDRFSAERTGGSVSTLTIQRTQQEDSAVYLCASSQNPGVNTEAFFGQGTRLTVV.

Only one count was recorded for this clone. This chain joins TRBV5-1 and TRBJ2-7; D is possibly TRBD2 (6 bases). The CDR3 has 15 amino acids. Germline V gene sequence: CDR1 SGHRS, CDR2 YFSETQ. Trimming cost V 0 bases and J 0 bases, with 10 bases left between them. As DNA, the CDR3 is TGCGCCAGCAGCTTGGAGCGCGGGAACTCCTACGAGCAGTACTTC. This gives the protein CASSLERGNSYEQYF.

The V and J genes are TRBV7-2 and TRBJ1-5; 7 bases fit TRBD1. From germline, CDR1 is SGHTA and CDR2 FQGNSA. V lost 1 base to trimming and J lost 4 bases; unmatched junction nucleotides: 10. This CDR3 spans 17 amino acids. CDR3 amino acids: CASSLVGGTDNNQPQHF. DNA of the CDR3: TGTGCCAGCAGCTTAGTAGGGGGGACAGACAATAATCAGCCCCAGCATTTT.

V gene TRBV25-1 combines with J gene TRBJ2-7; a possible D gene is TRBD2 (5 bases). Germline values: CDR1 MGHDK, CDR2 SYGVNS. The length of the CDR3 is 13 residues. Between the trimmed V and J ends, which lost 7 bases and 3 bases, there was a span of 13 bases. Written as DNA, the CDR3 is TGTGCCAGCACCGAGGGTTGGGGCTACGAGCAGTACTTC. Protein sequence: CASTEGWGYEQYF.

The table lists this clone with a few counts. V and J are TRBV5-4 and TRBJ2-1, with D possibly TRBD1 on 5 matching bases. Germline CDR1 SGHNT, CDR2 YYREEE (reference sequence). CDR3 length: 15 residues. With 0 bases removed from V and 7 bases from J, the gap between germline ends came to 14 bases. The CDR3 DNA follows: TGTGCCAGCAGCTTGGTCCAGGGCATGGGAAATGAGCAGTTCTTC. The encoded protein is CASSLVQGMGNEQFF.

The chain links TRBV7-6 to TRBJ1-3, with a tentative D call TRBD1 (6 bases). CDR3 length: 14 amino acids. The germline CDR1 and CDR2 sequences are SGHVS and FNYEAQ. Trimming cost V 5 bases and J 4 bases, with 12 bases left between them. CDR3 amino acids: CASSPGTHGNTIYF. The CDR3 coding sequence is TGTGCCAGCAGCCCTGGGACACACGGAAACACCATATATTTT.